What follows are 10 T cell receptor beta chains derived from one specimen sequenced in a study of beta chain features in type 1 diabetes. The study, taken as a whole, reports: In all four CD4+ subsets, TCRB CDR3 length was significantly, moderately reduced in type 1 diabetes.

Isolated RNA was reverse transcribed in full, so expressed TCRB transcripts were sequenced. Data came from immunoSEQ multiplex PCR; TCRdb stores just in-frame clones and leaves some out. The repertoire holds 150,000 to 200,000 clones, with around 63% as singletons. These TCRs' antigens remain unknown. The sample was naive CD4+ T cells from blood. These receptors originate from a man younger than 40 with type 1 diabetes.

The sample holds a few counts of this clone. The J gene is TRBJ2-2, the V gene TRBV9; the D gene is possibly TRBD2 (5 bases). The CDR3 spans 16 residues. CDR1 and CDR2 (germline): SGDLS, YYNGEE. Trimming shortened V by 0 bases and J by 14 bases, and 23 bases separated the two germline ends. The DNA of the CDR3 is TGTGCCAGCAGCGTAGCTCCGAACCTAACACCGGGGAAACTGTTTTTT. It codes for CASSVAPNLTPGKLFF.

This rearrangement joins TRBV9 to TRBJ1-1; D uncertain. V shed 0 bases and J shed 5 bases, with 11 bases lying between them. CDR3 length: 14 amino acids. Per the germline V gene, CDR1 is SGDLS and CDR2 is YYNGEE. The DNA of the CDR3 is TGTGCCAGCAGCGTAGCTGTAGGGAGAACTGAAGCTTTCTTT. As protein: CASSVAVGRTEAFF.

This chain joins TRBV7-2 and TRBJ2-1, with 11 nucleotides matching TRBD2. CDR3 size: 14 residues. J lost 4 bases, V lost 6 bases, and 2 bases had no gene match. Germline V CDR1 and CDR2: SGHTA, FQGNSA. CDR3 sequence: CASRPSGGYNEQFF. CDR3 nucleotides: TGTGCCAGCAGGCCTAGCGGGGGGTACAATGAGCAGTTCTTC.

The V gene is TRBV15, the J gene TRBJ1-6; no definite D call. CDR1 and CDR2 (germline): LNHNV, YYDKDF (reference sequence). V was trimmed by 9 bases and J by 13 bases, leaving 7 bases between them. This CDR3 comprises 9 residues. Here the CDR3 DNA reads TGTGCCACACAAGGTCCCCTCCACTTT. Translation: CATQGPLHF.

The V and J genes are TRBV2 and TRBJ2-5; tentatively, D is TRBD1 (6 bases). Germline assignment: CDR1 SNHLY and CDR2 FYNNEI. The CDR3 has 14 residues. The ends were cut back, 4 bases at V and 6 bases at J, with 15 bases in the middle. The CDR3 DNA reads TGTGCCAGCAGTGTCTCCGTCGGACAGCAGACCCAGTACTTC. It encodes CASSVSVGQQTQYF.

In DNA form, the CDR3 reads TGTGCCAGCAGCAAGAATGAGCAGTTCTTC. This translates into CASSKNEQFF. V is TRBV7-2 and J is TRBJ2-1; D gene ambiguous. Germline loops: CDR1 SGHTA, CDR2 FQGNSA. Trimming took 5 bases from V and 7 from J, leaving 3 bases between them. The CDR3 contains 10 residues.

This chain uses TRBV30 with TRBJ2-3; D is tentatively TRBD1 or TRBD2 (5 bases each). The V gene lost 5 bases and the J gene lost 2 bases, with 17 bases spanning the gap. The CDR3 sequence is 15 residues long. Germline-derived CDR1 and CDR2 are GTSNPN and SVGIG (reference sequence). CDR3 in DNA: TGTGCCTGGTTCCCACGGGGCGATCCCACAGATACGCAGTATTTT. Protein product: CAWFPRGDPTDTQYF.

A word on this clone: Different DNA sequences within this sample yield the same CDR3. The genes are TRBV11-2 and TRBJ2-7; no reliable D call. V shed 1 base and J shed 4 bases, with 5 bases lying between them. The CDR3 contains 12 residues. Germline loops: CDR1 SGHAT, CDR2 FQNNGV. The CDR3 loop is CASSLGSYEQYF. The CDR3 DNA reads TGTGCCAGCAGCTTAGGGAGTTACGAGCAGTACTTC. Together with reference TRBV11-2 and TRBJ2-7, the CDR3 gives the full variable domain: EAGVAQSPRYKIIEKRQSVAFWCNPISGHATLYWYQQILGQGPKLLIQFQNNGVVDDSQLPKDRFSAERLKGVDSTLKIQPAKLEDSAVYLCASSLGSYEQYFGPGTRLTVT.

The chain uses TRBV4-3 and TRBJ2-1, with TRBD2 matching 11 bases. V trimming: 3 bases; J trimming: 7 bases; junction bases outside the gene matches: 2. CDR1 LGHNA and CDR2 YSLEER come from the germline V gene. The CDR3 has 14 residues. CDR3 DNA: TGCGCCAGCAGCCATAGCGGGGGGGCAAATGAGCAGTTCTTC. As protein: CASSHSGGANEQFF.

As concerns this clone: The junction does not match germline at one end; this may be a read error. J is TRBJ2-7 and V is TRBV7-7; TRBD2 might be the D (6 bases). This CDR3 contains 13 residues. In germline, CDR1 is SSHAT, CDR2 FNYEAQ (reference sequence). DNA for the CDR3: TGTGCTAGCAGCTCGACTAGCTCCTACGAGCAGTACTTC. Translated: CASSSTSSYEQYF.